Sequencing of this TCR beta chain was carried out in a study of T cell repertoires in cytomegalovirus infection (dated by TCRdb to the late 2010s). The study in broad terms: The HLA type of each donor mattered for the analysis, because public TCR beta signatures pointed to carriage of CMV infection along with the matching HLA type. Beyond this particular receptor, the publication reports: In the ex vivo response, HLA-C-restricted CMV-specific TCR beta clonotypes were dominant, and in two of eight donors the single most frequent clonotype came from this HLA-C-restricted group. In both this cohort and an independent cohort of approximately 350 donors, the cumulative frequency of public TCR beta family members distinguished carriers of CMV infection plus the relevant HLA type.

Trimming takes 5 bases off V and 0 bases off J; junction bases not matched to a gene: 10. The germline V gene (reference sequence) sets CDR1 to LGHDT and CDR2 to YNNKEL. From cysteine to phenylalanine, the CDR3 is 17 amino acids long. The entry retains the CDR3 DNA only, 51 bases that are in frame from base 1. Regarding this clonotype: What this receptor recognizes is not known. No base quality information exists; no much larger clone differs at one position.

This sample was sequenced with an Illumina HiSeq 1500. Using fastp trimming at Q25 and MiXCR clonotype assembly, TCRdb reanalyzed the public sequencing data and kept in-frame beta chains. Entries that share a CDR3 protein sequence are merged under the most common genes and DNA. The sample contains about 300,000 distinct CDR3 sequences, more than 20% of them found a single time. The top ten constitute over 11% of the sample. The sequence was obtained from a human donor in good health (CMV status not recorded). Some clones in this sample may be carry-over from other donors' samples. Sequencing was carried out using PBMCs. The rearrangement combines TRBV3-1 with TRBJ2-3, and TRBD2 matches 8 of the central bases. The CDR3 region has the sequence CASSGTGGHLSTDTQYF. The sequenced DNA is TGTGCCAGCAGCGGGACGGGGGGGCATCTCAGCACAGATACGCAGTATTTT.